This T cell receptor (beta chain) was recorded in a study of T cell responses to AZD1222 COVID-19 vaccine. A word on this clone: Its antigen is undetermined.

CDR3 length: 15 amino acids. CDR1 is MDHEN and CDR2 is SYDVKM in the germline V gene. V gave up 5 bases and J gave up 8 bases; unmatched junction bases: 6. Measured with immunoSEQ multiplex PCR; TCRdb has only the in-frame clones, and not every one. Of over 140,000 clones listed, 80% to 95% are singletons. Study-level findings and limits: White British donors predominated, females outnumbered males, and clonal diversity was possibly underestimated. Spike-wide coverage was observed for vaccine-associated CD4 TCRs, with dominant responses at 160-218 and 743-854. Spike-specific TCR breadth and depth rose after two AZD1222 doses.

The source was peripheral blood, collected 28 days after the second AZD1222 dose. This chain joins TRBV28 and TRBJ2-4; TRBD2 agrees at 13 bases. This clonotype was obtained from an adult who received the AZD1222 COVID-19 vaccine. The CDR3 nucleotides are TGTGCCAGCAGTCTGGGACTAGCGGGATTCGACATTCAGTACTTC. Amino acids: CASSLGLAGFDIQYF.